This T cell receptor (beta chain) emerged from a study of blood T cell repertoires in COVID-19. Study-wide context: Specimens from acute and convalescent COVID-19 originated in the United States, Italy and Spain. T cells, B-cell-depleted T cells, or PBMCs provided the cDNA or gDNA that served as material.

Patients from Seattle were sampled longitudinally, starting during active infection. Per the authors' pipeline: How many nucleated cells were present was estimated from reference gene primer amplification. The data were produced by immunoSEQ multiplex PCR, yet TCRdb's version contains in-frame clones alone and is incomplete. Clonal size and the V and J genes are those of that table, whereas D and trimming came from the DNA. The data contain about 220,000 clones, approximately 78% of them singletons. The origin of this receptor is a woman aged 70-85 years with COVID-19, enrolled during active disease. Sequenced input: peripheral blood.

In DNA, the CDR3 is TGTGCCATCAGTGGGGACTCGGAAGGGCGGAATGAGCAGTTCTTC. Its protein product is CAISGDSEGRNEQFF. The chain recombines TRBV10-3 with TRBJ2-1, with D tentatively TRBD2 (6 bases). Trimming removed 4 bases from V and 7 bases from J, with 17 bases in between. The germline V gene has CDR1 ENHRY and CDR2 SYGVKD. The CDR3 covers 15 residues.